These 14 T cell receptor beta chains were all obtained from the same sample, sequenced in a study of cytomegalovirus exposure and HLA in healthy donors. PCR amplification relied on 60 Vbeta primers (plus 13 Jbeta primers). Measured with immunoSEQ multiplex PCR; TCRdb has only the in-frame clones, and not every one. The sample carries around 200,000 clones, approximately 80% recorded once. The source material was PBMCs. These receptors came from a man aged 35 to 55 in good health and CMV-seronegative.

This CDR3 is CASSVEGGGVYGYTF. The CDR3 DNA reads as TGTGCCAGCAGCGTAGAAGGAGGGGGCGTCTATGGCTACACCTTC. The chain has TRBV9 and TRBJ1-2, with 7 positions matching TRBD1. The V and J ends lost 0 bases and 4 bases, in that order; junction bases with no gene match: 6. From germline, CDR1 is SGDLS and CDR2 YYNGEE. The CDR3 covers 15 residues.

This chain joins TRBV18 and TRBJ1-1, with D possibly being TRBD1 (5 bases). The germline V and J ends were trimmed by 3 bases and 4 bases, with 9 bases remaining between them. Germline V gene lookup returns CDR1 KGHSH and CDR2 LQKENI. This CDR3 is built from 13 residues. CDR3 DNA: TGTGCCAGCTCACCGGACACAATCACTGAAGCTTTCTTT. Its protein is CASSPDTITEAFF.

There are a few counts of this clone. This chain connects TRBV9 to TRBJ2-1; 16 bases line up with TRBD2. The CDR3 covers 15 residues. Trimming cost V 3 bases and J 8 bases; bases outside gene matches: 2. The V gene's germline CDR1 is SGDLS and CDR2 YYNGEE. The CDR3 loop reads CASSAGTSGGDEQFF. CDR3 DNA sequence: TGTGCCAGCAGCGCTGGGACTAGCGGGGGGGATGAGCAGTTCTTC.

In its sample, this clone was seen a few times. CDR3 sequence: CASRRTGGRETQYF. In nucleotides, the CDR3 is TGTGCCAGCAGAAGAACAGGGGGCCGGGAGACCCAGTACTTC. V gene TRBV2 combines with J gene TRBJ2-5; 9 bases agree with TRBD1. The CDR3 consists of 14 residues. Germline V gives CDR1 SNHLY, CDR2 FYNNEI. The ends lost 6 bases at V and 5 bases at J; junction bases unmatched: 7.

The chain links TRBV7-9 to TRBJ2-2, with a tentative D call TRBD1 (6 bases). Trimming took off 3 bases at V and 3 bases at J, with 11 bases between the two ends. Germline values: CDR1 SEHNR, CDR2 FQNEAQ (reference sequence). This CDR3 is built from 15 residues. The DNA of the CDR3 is TGTGCCAGCAGCTTTCTACAGGGAGACACCGGGGAGCTGTTTTTT. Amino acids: CASSFLQGDTGELFF.

The CDR3 sequence is CATSRKGTGAPRGANVLTF. DNA for the CDR3: TGTGCCACCAGCAGGAAGGGGACAGGGGCACCCCGGGGGGCCAACGTCCTGACTTTC. This rearrangement joins TRBV15 to TRBJ2-6; the match to TRBD1 covers 10 bases. Germline CDR1 reads LNHNV; CDR2 reads YYDKDF (reference sequence). Losses at the gene ends were 3 bases for V and 4 bases for J; bases not matched to a gene: 12. CDR3 length: 19 amino acids.

This CDR3 is CAITSLGFSRDHNEQFF. In nucleotides, the CDR3 is TGTGCCATCACCTCTCTGGGCTTCTCGCGGGACCACAATGAGCAGTTCTTC. The gene calls are TRBV10-3 and TRBJ2-1, with D possibly matching TRBD2 (6 bases). The CDR3 loop spans 17 amino acids. The V gene's germline CDR1 is ENHRY and CDR2 SYGVKD. Trimming stripped 7 bases from V and 5 bases from J, with 24 bases between.

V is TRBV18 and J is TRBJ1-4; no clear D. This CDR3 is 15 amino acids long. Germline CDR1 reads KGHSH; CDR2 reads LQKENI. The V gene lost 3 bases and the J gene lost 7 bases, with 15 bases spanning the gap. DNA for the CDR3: TGTGCCAGCTCACCCGAGATGGTAGCAGCTGAAAAACTGTTTTTT. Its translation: CASSPEMVAAEKLFF.

CDR3 sequence (DNA): TGTGCCAGCAGCTTGTTTTTAGCGGGAGGGCACTTGGGCGAGCAGTACTTC. Translated: CASSLFLAGGHLGEQYF. The rearrangement uses TRBV5-6 and TRBJ2-7; 11 nucleotides match TRBD2. Germline V gives CDR1 SGHDT, CDR2 YYEEEE. The junction had 12 bases not matched to a gene; V was cut back by 1 base and J by 6 bases. The CDR3 covers 17 residues.

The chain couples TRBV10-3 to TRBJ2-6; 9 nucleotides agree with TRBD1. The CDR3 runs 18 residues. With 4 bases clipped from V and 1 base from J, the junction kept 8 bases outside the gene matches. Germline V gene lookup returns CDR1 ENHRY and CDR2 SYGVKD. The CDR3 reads CAISAQGAKGSGANVLTF. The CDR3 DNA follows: TGTGCCATCAGTGCACAGGGGGCGAAGGGGTCTGGGGCCAACGTCCTGACTTTC.

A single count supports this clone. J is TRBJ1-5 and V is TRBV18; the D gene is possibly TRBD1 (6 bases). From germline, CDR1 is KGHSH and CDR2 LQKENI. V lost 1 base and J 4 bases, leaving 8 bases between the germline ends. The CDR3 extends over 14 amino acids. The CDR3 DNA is TGTGCCAGCTCACCACTTCAGGGGAATCAGCCCCAGCATTTT. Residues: CASSPLQGNQPQHF. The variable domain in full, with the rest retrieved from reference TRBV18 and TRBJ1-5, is NAGVMQNPRHLVRRRGQEARLRCSPMKGHSHVYWYRQLPEEGLKFMVYLQKENIIDESGMPKERFSAEFPKEGPSILRIQQVVRGDSAAYFCASSPLQGNQPQHFGDGTRLSIL.

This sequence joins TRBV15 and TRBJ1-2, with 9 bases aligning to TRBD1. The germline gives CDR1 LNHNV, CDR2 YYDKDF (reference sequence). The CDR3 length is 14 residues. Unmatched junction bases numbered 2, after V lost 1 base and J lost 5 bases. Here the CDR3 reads CATSRAGQGYGYTF. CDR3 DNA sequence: TGTGCCACCAGCAGAGCGGGACAGGGTTATGGCTACACCTTC.

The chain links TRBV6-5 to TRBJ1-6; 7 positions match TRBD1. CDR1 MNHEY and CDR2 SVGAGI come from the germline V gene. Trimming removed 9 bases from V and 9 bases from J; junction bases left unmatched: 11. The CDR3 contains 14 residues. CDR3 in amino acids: CARHLRGLCSPLHF. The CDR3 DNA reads TGTGCCAGACACCTCAGGGGGTTATGTTCACCCCTCCACTTT.

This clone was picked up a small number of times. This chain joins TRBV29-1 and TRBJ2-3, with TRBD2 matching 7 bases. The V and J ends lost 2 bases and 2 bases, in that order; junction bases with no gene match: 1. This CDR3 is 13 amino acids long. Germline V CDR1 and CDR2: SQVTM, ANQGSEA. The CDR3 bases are TGCAGCGTTGAACTAGCGGACACAGATACGCAGTATTTT. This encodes CSVELADTDTQYF.